What follows are 26 T cell receptor beta chains derived from one specimen sequenced in a study of early stage breast cancer tumors listed by TCRdb under 2017. Receptor amplification or capture employed the immunoSEQ multiplex PCR assay. In its TCRdb copy, this immuneACCESS table keeps in-frame sequences only and misses some clones. Where compared with another copy, unresolved V genes explain less than half of these, and the others have no known cause. Recorded for this sample are fewer than 15,000 clones; about four fifths of them occurred a single time. 4.9% of the sample belongs to the ten largest clones. Specimen: normal breast tissue next to the tumor. These receptors came from a person aged 30 to 39 with breast cancer.

This rearrangement joins TRBV15 to TRBJ1-3, with D possibly matching TRBD1 (6 bases). V lost 0 bases and J 2 bases, leaving 8 bases between the germline ends. The length of the CDR3 is 15 residues. Germline lookup yields CDR1 LNHNV and CDR2 YYDKDF (reference sequence). DNA for the CDR3: TGTGCCACCAGCAGAGAAACAGGGACTGGAAACACCATATATTTT. It translates to CATSRETGTGNTIYF.

V gene TRBV4-2 combines with J gene TRBJ1-1; TRBD1 matches 9 bases. Trimming took 4 bases from V and 2 from J; bases not matched to a gene: 8. Germline CDR1 LGHNA, CDR2 YNFKEQ. This CDR3 has 16 amino acids. CDR3 in amino acids: CASSRSQGALNTEAFF. DNA for the CDR3: TGTGCCAGCAGCCGTTCACAGGGGGCCCTAAACACTGAAGCTTTCTTT.

The rearrangement links TRBV7-8 to TRBJ1-5; D remains unclear. Trimming shortened V by 4 bases and J by 3 bases, and 19 bases separated the two germline ends. In germline, CDR1 is SGHVS, CDR2 FQNEAQ. The CDR3 is made up of 17 amino acids. Written as DNA, the CDR3 is TGTGCCAGCAGCTCTTATCTCGTCCTGGGCTACAATCAGCCCCAGCATTTT. It translates to CASSSYLVLGYNQPQHF.

The V and J genes are TRBV10-3 and TRBJ2-2; perhaps TRBD2 as D (5 bases). The CDR3 runs to 16 residues. Germline values: CDR1 ENHRY, CDR2 SYGVKD. V lost 10 bases and J 0 bases, leaving 18 bases between the germline ends. This CDR3 is CASDRAPGANTGELFF. Here the CDR3 DNA reads TGTGCCAGCGACCGAGCTCCCGGGGCGAACACCGGGGAGCTGTTTTTT.

This clone was seen more than once but under ten times. The V gene is TRBV30, the J gene TRBJ1-3; D call uncertain. This CDR3 has 13 amino acids. The V end lost 0 bases, the J end lost 6 bases, and 9 bases lay between the germline ends. Germline lookup yields CDR1 GTSNPN and CDR2 SVGIG (reference sequence). DNA of the CDR3: TGTGCCTGGAGTGTAGCCGGGGAAAACACCATATATTTT. Translation: CAWSVAGENTIYF.

This clone was recorded only once. The chain is built from TRBV18 and TRBJ1-3; 8 nucleotides agree with TRBD1. The CDR3 contains 17 residues. Germline V gene data show CDR1 as KGHSH and CDR2 as LQKENI. After removal of 3 bases from V and 0 bases from J, the junction contained 7 bases not matched to a gene. CDR3 sequence reads: CASSPEGTGYSGNTIYF. In DNA, the CDR3 is TGTGCCAGCTCACCGGAGGGGACAGGTTACTCTGGAAACACCATATATTTT.

The chain uses TRBV7-6 and TRBJ2-7, with D tentatively TRBD1 (7 bases). Germline values: CDR1 SGHVS, CDR2 FNYEAQ. The V end was cut by 5 bases, the J end by 3 bases, with 8 bases between. This CDR3 has 12 amino acids. The CDR3: CASSQGGYEQYF. The DNA of the CDR3 is TGTGCCAGCAGCCAGGGGGGCTACGAGCAGTACTTC.

This chain joins TRBV27 and TRBJ2-2, with D unresolved. Trimming took 9 bases from V and 5 from J, leaving 4 bases between them. The CDR3 has 10 residues. CDR1 is MNHEY and CDR2 is SMNVEV in the germline V gene (reference sequence). CDR3: CARTTGELFF. For the CDR3, the DNA is TGTGCCAGAACAACCGGGGAGCTGTTTTTT.

This chain connects TRBV5-6 to TRBJ2-7, with 9 bases lining up with TRBD1. The CDR3 spans 19 residues. Germline CDR1 and CDR2: SGHDT and YYEEEE. Trimming at V came to 2 bases and at J to 5 bases, leaving 20 bases not matched to a gene. The CDR3 DNA reads as TGTGCCAGCAGCTTTAGGTTGGCCTGGGGGGACAGGGCTTGGGACGAGCAGTACTTC. This encodes CASSFRLAWGDRAWDEQYF. Filled out from reference TRBV5-6 and TRBJ2-7, the complete variable domain reads DAGVTQSPTHLIKTRGQQVTLRCSPKSGHDTVSWYQQALGQGPQFIFQYYEEEERQRGNFPDRFSGHQFPNYSSELNVNALLLGDSALYLCASSFRLAWGDRAWDEQYFGPGTRLTVT.

This clone was seen a single time. The V gene is TRBV4-3, the J gene TRBJ1-2; 8 bases fit TRBD1. With 4 bases clipped from V and 4 bases from J, the junction kept 17 bases outside the gene matches. This CDR3 comprises 18 residues. Germline CDR1 LGHNA, CDR2 YSLEER. CDR3 in DNA: TGCGCCAGCAGCCGGGTGGGGGCAGGGGGCGGACACTCCTATGGCTACACCTTC. The encoded protein is CASSRVGAGGGHSYGYTF.

The chain recombines TRBV2 with TRBJ1-5, with TRBD1 matching 8 bases. The CDR3 length is 15 residues. Trimming took 5 bases from V and 9 from J; bases not matched to a gene: 12. CDR1 and CDR2 from the germline V gene are SNHLY and FYNNEI. CDR3: CASSPSRGLGPPQHF. DNA of the CDR3: TGTGCCAGCAGTCCGAGCAGGGGGCTAGGTCCGCCCCAGCATTTT.

The CDR3 DNA is TGTGCCAGCAGTTACTCGAGGCCGAACACTGAAGCTTTCTTT. Its protein is CASSYSRPNTEAFF. The chain combines TRBV6-5 with TRBJ1-1, with unresolved D. This CDR3 has 14 residues. Germline assignment: CDR1 MNHEY and CDR2 SVGAGI. V lost 0 bases and J lost 1, with 6 bases in between.

The table lists this clone with a count of one. The chain has TRBV5-1 and TRBJ2-7; 10 nucleotides match TRBD1. There are 13 residues in the CDR3. Trimming removed 7 bases from V and 2 bases from J; junction bases left unmatched: 3. CDR1 and CDR2 from the germline V gene are SGHRS and YFSETQ. CDR3 in DNA: TGCGCCAGCTCCGGGACAGGGGCCTACGAGCAGTACTTC. Residues: CASSGTGAYEQYF.

This clone was counted once. The rearrangement links TRBV14 to TRBJ1-2, with 8 bases fitting TRBD1. The V segment lost 0 bases and the J segment 6 bases; nucleotides outside the gene matches: 9. Germline lookup yields CDR1 SGHDN and CDR2 FVKESK. The CDR3 runs 16 residues. The CDR3 sequence: CASSQETGDPPDGYTF. In DNA form, the CDR3 reads TGTGCCAGCAGCCAAGAGACAGGGGACCCGCCGGATGGCTACACCTTC.

V gene TRBV6-1 combines with J gene TRBJ1-1; perhaps TRBD1 as D (5 bases). The germline V gene has CDR1 MNHNS and CDR2 SASEGT. The CDR3 sequence is 13 residues long. Trimming took 5 bases from V and 5 from J, leaving 12 bases between them. CDR3 DNA: TGTGCCAGCAGTTGGGGGGGTGGGACTGAAGCTTTCTTT. Its translation is CASSWGGGTEAFF.

CDR3 sequence: CASSLSGSGDYNEQFF. DNA for the CDR3: TGCGCCAGCAGCCTATCAGGGTCTGGTGACTACAATGAGCAGTTCTTC. This sequence joins TRBV5-1 and TRBJ2-1; tentative D call: TRBD1 (5 bases). The V gene's germline CDR1 is SGHRS and CDR2 YFSETQ. The V end lost 4 bases, the J end lost 3 bases, and 17 bases lay between the germline ends. The CDR3 loop spans 16 amino acids. Variable domain in full (rest from reference TRBV5-1 and TRBJ2-1): KAGVTQTPRYLIKTRGQQVTLSCSPISGHRSVSWYQQTPGQGLQFLFEYFSETQRNKGNFPGRFSGRQFSNSRSEMNVSTLELGDSALYLCASSLSGSGDYNEQFFGPGTRLTVL.

The genes are TRBV6-6 and TRBJ1-1, with unresolved D. This CDR3 contains 13 residues. V dropped 4 bases and J dropped 3 bases, with 9 bases sitting between them. Germline assignment: CDR1 MNHNY and CDR2 SVGAGI (reference sequence). CDR3 sequence (DNA): TGTGCCAGCAGTTCAATGAAAGACACTGAAGCTTTCTTT. Protein sequence: CASSSMKDTEAFF.

J is TRBJ2-7 and V is TRBV19, with a tentative D call TRBD1 (5 bases). The V gene's germline CDR1 is LNHDA and CDR2 SQIVND (reference sequence). The V end lost 3 bases, the J end lost 0 bases, and 12 bases lay between the germline ends. The CDR3 covers 15 residues. The CDR3 nucleotides read TGTGCCAGTAGTATGGGCACCGACAGCTCCTACGAGCAGTACTTC. Translated, it gives CASSMGTDSSYEQYF.

Only a few counts were recorded for this clone. The V call is TRBV5-1, the J call TRBJ1-5, with D possibly TRBD1 on 6 matching bases. The V end lost 0 bases, the J end lost 0 bases, and 7 bases lay between the germline ends. CDR1 is SGHRS and CDR2 is YFSETQ in the germline V gene. The CDR3 spans 15 residues. The CDR3 is CASSLETGSNQPQHF. Here the CDR3 DNA reads TGCGCCAGCAGCTTGGAGACAGGTAGCAATCAGCCCCAGCATTTT.

The rearrangement uses TRBV5-1 and TRBJ2-7, with D tentatively TRBD2 (5 bases). The CDR3 is 15 residues long. Trimming left V 0 bases short and J 0 bases short, with 10 bases between. Germline assignment: CDR1 SGHRS and CDR2 YFSETQ. CDR3 bases: TGCGCCAGCAGCTTGGGGACGGGGAGCTCCTACGAGCAGTACTTC. The encoded protein is CASSLGTGSSYEQYF.

This clone was observed once. The gene calls are TRBV7-3 and TRBJ2-1; 7 bases are a match to TRBD2. The V and J ends lost 6 bases and 8 bases, in that order; junction bases with no gene match: 13. This CDR3 spans 15 amino acids. The germline V gene encodes CDR1 SGHTA and CDR2 FQGTGA. The CDR3 loop is CASSLERREMDEQFF. The CDR3 coding sequence is TGTGCCAGCAGTCTAGAACGGCGGGAGATGGATGAGCAGTTCTTC.

The chain recombines TRBV18 with TRBJ2-1; a possible D gene is TRBD1 (6 bases). CDR1 and CDR2 (germline): KGHSH, LQKENI. The CDR3 sequence is 17 residues long. Trimming pared 2 bases from V and 3 bases from J, leaving 17 bases between. CDR3 DNA: TGTGCCAGCTCACCAGTTCGGGACACCGAAAACTACAATGAGCAGTTCTTC. Its protein product is CASSPVRDTENYNEQFF.

The gene calls are TRBV5-1 and TRBJ2-3; 8 bases align to TRBD2. This CDR3 is built from 16 residues. The ends lost 2 bases at V and 2 bases at J; junction bases unmatched: 7. The germline V gene encodes CDR1 SGHRS and CDR2 YFSETQ. The CDR3, as DNA: TGCGCCAGCAGCTTCACGGGACTAGAATTCACAGATACGCAGTATTTT. Translated: CASSFTGLEFTDTQYF.

The J gene is TRBJ2-1, the V gene TRBV7-2; 8 nucleotides agree with TRBD2. The CDR3 contains 15 residues. CDR1 is SGHTA and CDR2 is FQGNSA in the germline V gene. V shed 1 base, J shed 4 bases, and the junction held 3 bases outside the gene matches. The CDR3, as DNA: TGTGCCAGCAGCTTAGAGGCTAGCGGGTACAATGAGCAGTTCTTC. Translated, it gives CASSLEASGYNEQFF.

V usage is TRBV5-1 and J usage is TRBJ1-1; D may be TRBD1 (6 bases). Trimming pared 0 bases from V and 3 bases from J, leaving 12 bases between. This CDR3 is 15 amino acids long. Per germline, CDR1 SGHRS and CDR2 YFSETQ. This chain's CDR3 is CASSLGQVKDTEAFF. The DNA for the CDR3 is TGCGCCAGCAGCTTGGGACAGGTAAAAGACACTGAAGCTTTCTTT.

CDR3 in amino acids: CAISEGLAGPSLTDTQYF. Written as DNA, the CDR3 is TGTGCCATCAGTGAAGGACTAGCGGGACCATCCCTGACAGATACGCAGTATTTT. The chain uses TRBV10-3 and TRBJ2-3; TRBD2 agrees at 12 bases. CDR3 length: 18 residues. Trimming at V came to 3 bases and at J to 3 bases, leaving 10 bases not matched to a gene. Germline values: CDR1 ENHRY, CDR2 SYGVKD.